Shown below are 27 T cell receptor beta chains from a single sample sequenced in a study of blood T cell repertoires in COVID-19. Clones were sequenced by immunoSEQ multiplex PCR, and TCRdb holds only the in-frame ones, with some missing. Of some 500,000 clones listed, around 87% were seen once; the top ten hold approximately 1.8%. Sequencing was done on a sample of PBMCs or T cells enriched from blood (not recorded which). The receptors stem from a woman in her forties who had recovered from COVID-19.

The CDR3: CAISRQGEQDEQFF. The DNA for the CDR3 is TGTGCCATCAGTCGACAGGGGGAACAAGATGAGCAGTTCTTC. The V gene is TRBV10-3, the J gene TRBJ2-1, with 9 bases aligning to TRBD1. The V and J ends lost 5 bases and 8 bases, in that order; junction bases with no gene match: 7. In germline, CDR1 is ENHRY, CDR2 SYGVKD. The CDR3 contains 14 residues.

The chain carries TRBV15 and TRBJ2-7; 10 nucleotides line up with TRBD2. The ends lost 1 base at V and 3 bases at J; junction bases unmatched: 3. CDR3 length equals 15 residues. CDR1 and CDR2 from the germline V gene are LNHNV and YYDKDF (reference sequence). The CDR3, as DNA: TGTGCCACCAGCAGAGCTACTAGCGGGAACTACGAGCAGTACTTC. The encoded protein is CATSRATSGNYEQYF.

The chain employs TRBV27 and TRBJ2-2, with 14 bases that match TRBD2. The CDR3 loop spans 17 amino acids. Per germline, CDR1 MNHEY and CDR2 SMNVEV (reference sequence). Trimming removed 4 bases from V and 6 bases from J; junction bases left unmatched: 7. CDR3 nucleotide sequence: TGTGCCAGCAGTTCGACTAGCGGGAGGGCCGGCGCCGGGGAGCTGTTTTTT. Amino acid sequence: CASSSTSGRAGAGELFF.

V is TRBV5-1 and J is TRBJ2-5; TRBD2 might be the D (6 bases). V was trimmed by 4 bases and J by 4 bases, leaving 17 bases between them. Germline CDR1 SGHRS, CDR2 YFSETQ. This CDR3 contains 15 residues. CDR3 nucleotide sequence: TGCGCCAGCAGCCCCCTGGGGACTTCCCCAGAGACCCAGTACTTC. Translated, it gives CASSPLGTSPETQYF.

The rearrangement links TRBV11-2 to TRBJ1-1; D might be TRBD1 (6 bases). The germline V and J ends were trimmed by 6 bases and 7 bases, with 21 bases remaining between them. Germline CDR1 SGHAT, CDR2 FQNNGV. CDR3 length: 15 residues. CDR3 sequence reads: CASRPTGHQQVEAFF. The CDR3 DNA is TGTGCCAGCAGACCTACGGGACATCAACAGGTTGAAGCTTTCTTT.

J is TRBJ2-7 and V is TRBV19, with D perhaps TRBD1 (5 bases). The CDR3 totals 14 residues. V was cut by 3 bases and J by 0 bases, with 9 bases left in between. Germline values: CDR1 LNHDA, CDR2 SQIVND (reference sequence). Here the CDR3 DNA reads TGTGCCAGTAGTATCGACAGCTTCTCCTACGAGCAGTACTTC. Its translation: CASSIDSFSYEQYF.

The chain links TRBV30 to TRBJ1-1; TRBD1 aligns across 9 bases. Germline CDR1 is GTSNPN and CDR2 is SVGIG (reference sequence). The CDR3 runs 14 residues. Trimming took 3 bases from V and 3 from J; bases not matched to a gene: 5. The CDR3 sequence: CAWSPGQGDTEAFF. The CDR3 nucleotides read TGTGCCTGGAGCCCGGGACAGGGCGACACTGAAGCTTTCTTT.

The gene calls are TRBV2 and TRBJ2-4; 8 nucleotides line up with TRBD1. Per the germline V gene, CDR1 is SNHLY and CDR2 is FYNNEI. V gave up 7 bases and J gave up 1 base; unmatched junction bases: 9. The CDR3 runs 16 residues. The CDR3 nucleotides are TGTGCCAGCACCCGACAGGGGTGGGGGGCCAAAAACATTCAGTACTTC. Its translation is CASTRQGWGAKNIQYF.

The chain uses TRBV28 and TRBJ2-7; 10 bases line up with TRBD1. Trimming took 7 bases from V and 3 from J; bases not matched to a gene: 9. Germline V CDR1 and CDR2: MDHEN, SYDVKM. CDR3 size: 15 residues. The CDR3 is CASMTRTGGFYEQYF. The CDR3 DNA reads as TGTGCCAGCATGACTCGGACAGGGGGTTTCTACGAGCAGTACTTC.

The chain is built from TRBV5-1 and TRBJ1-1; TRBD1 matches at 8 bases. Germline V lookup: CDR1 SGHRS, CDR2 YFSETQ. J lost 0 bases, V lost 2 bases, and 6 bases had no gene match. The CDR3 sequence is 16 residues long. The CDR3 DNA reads TGCGCCAGCAGCTTCACAGGGGGAAAGGTGAACACTGAAGCTTTCTTT. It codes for CASSFTGGKVNTEAFF.

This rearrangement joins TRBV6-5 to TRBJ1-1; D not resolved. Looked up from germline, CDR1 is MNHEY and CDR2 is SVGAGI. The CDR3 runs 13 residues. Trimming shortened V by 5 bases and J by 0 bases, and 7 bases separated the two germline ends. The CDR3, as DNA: TGTGCCAGCAGTATCCAGATGAACACTGAAGCTTTCTTT. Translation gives CASSIQMNTEAFF.

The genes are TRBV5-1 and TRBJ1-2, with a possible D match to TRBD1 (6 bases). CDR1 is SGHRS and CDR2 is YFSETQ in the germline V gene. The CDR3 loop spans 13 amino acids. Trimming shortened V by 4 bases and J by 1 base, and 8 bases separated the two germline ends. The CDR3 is CASSGQLNYGYTF. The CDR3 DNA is TGCGCCAGCAGCGGACAGCTTAACTATGGCTACACCTTC.

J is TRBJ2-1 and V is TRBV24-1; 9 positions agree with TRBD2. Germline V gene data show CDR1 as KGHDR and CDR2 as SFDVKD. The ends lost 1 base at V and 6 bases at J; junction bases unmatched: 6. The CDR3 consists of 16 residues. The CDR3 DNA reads TGTGCCACCAGTGATTTAGGCGGGAGGGCCGGCAATGAGCAGTTCTTC. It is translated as CATSDLGGRAGNEQFF.

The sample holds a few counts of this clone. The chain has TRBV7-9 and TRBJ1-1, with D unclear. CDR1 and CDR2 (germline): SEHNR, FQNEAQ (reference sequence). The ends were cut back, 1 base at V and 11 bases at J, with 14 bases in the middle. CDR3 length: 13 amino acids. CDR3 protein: CASSLGLEVMAFF. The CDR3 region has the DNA TGTGCCAGCAGCTTAGGTTTGGAGGTGATGGCTTTCTTT. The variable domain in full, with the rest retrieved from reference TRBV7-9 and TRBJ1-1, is DTGVSQNPRHKITKRGQNVTFRCDPISEHNRLYWYRQTLGQGPEFLTYFQNEAQLEKSRLLSDRFSAERPKGSFSTLEIQRTEQGDSAMYLCASSLGLEVMAFFGQGTRLTVV.

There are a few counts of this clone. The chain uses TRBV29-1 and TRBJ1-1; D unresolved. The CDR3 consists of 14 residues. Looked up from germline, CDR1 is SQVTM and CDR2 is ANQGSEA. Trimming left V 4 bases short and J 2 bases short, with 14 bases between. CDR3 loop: CSVVAQADNTEAFF. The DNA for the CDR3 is TGCAGCGTTGTTGCCCAGGCAGACAACACTGAAGCTTTCTTT. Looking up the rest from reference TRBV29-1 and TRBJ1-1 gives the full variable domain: SAVISQKPSRDICQRGTSLTIQCQVDSQVTMMFWYRQQPGQSLTLIATANQGSEATYESGFVIDKFPISRPNLTFSTLTVSNMSPEDSSIYLCSVVAQADNTEAFFGQGTRLTVV.

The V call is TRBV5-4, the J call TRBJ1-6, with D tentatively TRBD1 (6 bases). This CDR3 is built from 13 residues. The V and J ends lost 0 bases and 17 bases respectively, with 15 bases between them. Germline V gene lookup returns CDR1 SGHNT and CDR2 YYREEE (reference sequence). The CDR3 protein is CASSLDRVPSIHF. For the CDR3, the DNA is TGTGCCAGCAGCTTGGACAGGGTCCCTTCTATCCACTTT.

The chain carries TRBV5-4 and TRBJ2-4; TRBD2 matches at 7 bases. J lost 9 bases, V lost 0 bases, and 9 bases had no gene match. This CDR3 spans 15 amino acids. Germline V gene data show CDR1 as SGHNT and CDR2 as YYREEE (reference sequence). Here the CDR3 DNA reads TGTGCCAGCAGCTTGGGAGGGCGGGAGAGGGCCATTCAGTACTTC. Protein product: CASSLGGRERAIQYF. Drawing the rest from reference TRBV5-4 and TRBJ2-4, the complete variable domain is ETGVTQSPTHLIKTRGQQVTLRCSSQSGHNTVSWYQQALGQGPQFIFQYYREEENGRGNFPPRFSGLQFPNYSSELNVNALELDDSALYLCASSLGGRERAIQYFGAGTRLSVL.

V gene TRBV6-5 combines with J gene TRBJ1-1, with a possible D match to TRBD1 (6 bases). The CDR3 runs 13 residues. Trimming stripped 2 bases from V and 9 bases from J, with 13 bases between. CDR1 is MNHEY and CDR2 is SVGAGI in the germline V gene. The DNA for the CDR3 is TGTGCCAGCAGTTACGACGGACAGAACCAAGCTTTCTTT. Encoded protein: CASSYDGQNQAFF.

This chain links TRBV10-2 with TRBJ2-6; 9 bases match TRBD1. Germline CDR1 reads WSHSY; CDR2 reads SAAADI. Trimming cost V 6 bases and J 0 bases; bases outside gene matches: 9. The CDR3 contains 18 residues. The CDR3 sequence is CASSLPGTGISGANVLTF. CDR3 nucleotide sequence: TGCGCCAGCAGCCTCCCCGGGACAGGGATCTCTGGGGCCAACGTCCTGACTTTC.

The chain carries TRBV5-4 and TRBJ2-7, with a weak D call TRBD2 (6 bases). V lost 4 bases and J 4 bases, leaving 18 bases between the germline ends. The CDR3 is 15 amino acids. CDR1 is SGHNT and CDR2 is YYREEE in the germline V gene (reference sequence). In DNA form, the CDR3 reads TGTGCCAGCAGCCCGGCGGGTAGCGGAGATTACGAGCAGTACTTC. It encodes CASSPAGSGDYEQYF.

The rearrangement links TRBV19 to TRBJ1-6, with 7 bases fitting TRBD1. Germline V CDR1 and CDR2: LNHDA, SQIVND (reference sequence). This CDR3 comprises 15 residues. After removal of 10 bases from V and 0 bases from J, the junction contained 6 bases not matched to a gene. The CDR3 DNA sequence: TGTGCCACTCGGGACAGAAGCTCCTATAATTCACCCCTCCACTTT. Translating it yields CATRDRSSYNSPLHF.

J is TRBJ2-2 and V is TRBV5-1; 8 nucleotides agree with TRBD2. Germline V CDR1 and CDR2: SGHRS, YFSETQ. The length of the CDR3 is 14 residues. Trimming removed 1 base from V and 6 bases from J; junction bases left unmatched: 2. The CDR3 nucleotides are TGCGCCAGCAGCTTGCAAGCGGGAGCCGGGGAGCTGTTTTTT. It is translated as CASSLQAGAGELFF.

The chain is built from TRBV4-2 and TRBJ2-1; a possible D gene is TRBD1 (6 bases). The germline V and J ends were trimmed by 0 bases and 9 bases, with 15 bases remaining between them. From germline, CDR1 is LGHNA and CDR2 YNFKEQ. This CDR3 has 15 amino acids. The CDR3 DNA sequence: TGTGCCAGCAGCCAAGAGACGGTCAGGGGCGGTGAGCAGTTCTTC. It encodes CASSQETVRGGEQFF.

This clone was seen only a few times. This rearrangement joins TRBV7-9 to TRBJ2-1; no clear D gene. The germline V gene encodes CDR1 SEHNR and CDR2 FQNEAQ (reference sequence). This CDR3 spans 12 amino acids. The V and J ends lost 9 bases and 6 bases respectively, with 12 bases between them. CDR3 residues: CASRVHSNEQFF. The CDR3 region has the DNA TGTGCCAGTCGGGTCCATTCCAATGAGCAGTTCTTC. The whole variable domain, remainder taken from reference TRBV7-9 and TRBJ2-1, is DTGVSQNPRHKITKRGQNVTFRCDPISEHNRLYWYRQTLGQGPEFLTYFQNEAQLEKSRLLSDRFSAERPKGSFSTLEIQRTEQGDSAMYLCASRVHSNEQFFGPGTRLTVL.

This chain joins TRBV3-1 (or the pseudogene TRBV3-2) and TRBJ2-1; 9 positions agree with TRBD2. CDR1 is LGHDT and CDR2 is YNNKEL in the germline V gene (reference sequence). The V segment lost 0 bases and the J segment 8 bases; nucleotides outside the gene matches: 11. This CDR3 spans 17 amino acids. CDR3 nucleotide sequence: TGTGCCAGCAGCCAAGAGGCTAGCGGGGCCTTGGGTGATGAGCAGTTCTTC. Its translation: CASSQEASGALGDEQFF.

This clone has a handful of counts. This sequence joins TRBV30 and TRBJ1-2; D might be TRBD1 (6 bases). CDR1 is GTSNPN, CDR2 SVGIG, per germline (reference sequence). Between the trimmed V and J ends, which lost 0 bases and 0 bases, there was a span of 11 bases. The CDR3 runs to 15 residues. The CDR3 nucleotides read TGTGCCTGGAGTGTACAGGGATTTGCTAACTATGGCTACACCTTC. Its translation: CAWSVQGFANYGYTF.

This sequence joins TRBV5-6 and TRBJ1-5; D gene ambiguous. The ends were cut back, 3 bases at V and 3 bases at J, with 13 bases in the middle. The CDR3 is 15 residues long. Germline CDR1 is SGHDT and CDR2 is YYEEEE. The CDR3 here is CASSSTRVYNQPQHF. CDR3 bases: TGTGCCAGCAGCTCCACGCGGGTCTACAATCAGCCCCAGCATTTT. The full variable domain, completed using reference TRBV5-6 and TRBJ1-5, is DAGVTQSPTHLIKTRGQQVTLRCSPKSGHDTVSWYQQALGQGPQFIFQYYEEEERQRGNFPDRFSGHQFPNYSSELNVNALLLGDSALYLCASSSTRVYNQPQHFGDGTRLSIL.